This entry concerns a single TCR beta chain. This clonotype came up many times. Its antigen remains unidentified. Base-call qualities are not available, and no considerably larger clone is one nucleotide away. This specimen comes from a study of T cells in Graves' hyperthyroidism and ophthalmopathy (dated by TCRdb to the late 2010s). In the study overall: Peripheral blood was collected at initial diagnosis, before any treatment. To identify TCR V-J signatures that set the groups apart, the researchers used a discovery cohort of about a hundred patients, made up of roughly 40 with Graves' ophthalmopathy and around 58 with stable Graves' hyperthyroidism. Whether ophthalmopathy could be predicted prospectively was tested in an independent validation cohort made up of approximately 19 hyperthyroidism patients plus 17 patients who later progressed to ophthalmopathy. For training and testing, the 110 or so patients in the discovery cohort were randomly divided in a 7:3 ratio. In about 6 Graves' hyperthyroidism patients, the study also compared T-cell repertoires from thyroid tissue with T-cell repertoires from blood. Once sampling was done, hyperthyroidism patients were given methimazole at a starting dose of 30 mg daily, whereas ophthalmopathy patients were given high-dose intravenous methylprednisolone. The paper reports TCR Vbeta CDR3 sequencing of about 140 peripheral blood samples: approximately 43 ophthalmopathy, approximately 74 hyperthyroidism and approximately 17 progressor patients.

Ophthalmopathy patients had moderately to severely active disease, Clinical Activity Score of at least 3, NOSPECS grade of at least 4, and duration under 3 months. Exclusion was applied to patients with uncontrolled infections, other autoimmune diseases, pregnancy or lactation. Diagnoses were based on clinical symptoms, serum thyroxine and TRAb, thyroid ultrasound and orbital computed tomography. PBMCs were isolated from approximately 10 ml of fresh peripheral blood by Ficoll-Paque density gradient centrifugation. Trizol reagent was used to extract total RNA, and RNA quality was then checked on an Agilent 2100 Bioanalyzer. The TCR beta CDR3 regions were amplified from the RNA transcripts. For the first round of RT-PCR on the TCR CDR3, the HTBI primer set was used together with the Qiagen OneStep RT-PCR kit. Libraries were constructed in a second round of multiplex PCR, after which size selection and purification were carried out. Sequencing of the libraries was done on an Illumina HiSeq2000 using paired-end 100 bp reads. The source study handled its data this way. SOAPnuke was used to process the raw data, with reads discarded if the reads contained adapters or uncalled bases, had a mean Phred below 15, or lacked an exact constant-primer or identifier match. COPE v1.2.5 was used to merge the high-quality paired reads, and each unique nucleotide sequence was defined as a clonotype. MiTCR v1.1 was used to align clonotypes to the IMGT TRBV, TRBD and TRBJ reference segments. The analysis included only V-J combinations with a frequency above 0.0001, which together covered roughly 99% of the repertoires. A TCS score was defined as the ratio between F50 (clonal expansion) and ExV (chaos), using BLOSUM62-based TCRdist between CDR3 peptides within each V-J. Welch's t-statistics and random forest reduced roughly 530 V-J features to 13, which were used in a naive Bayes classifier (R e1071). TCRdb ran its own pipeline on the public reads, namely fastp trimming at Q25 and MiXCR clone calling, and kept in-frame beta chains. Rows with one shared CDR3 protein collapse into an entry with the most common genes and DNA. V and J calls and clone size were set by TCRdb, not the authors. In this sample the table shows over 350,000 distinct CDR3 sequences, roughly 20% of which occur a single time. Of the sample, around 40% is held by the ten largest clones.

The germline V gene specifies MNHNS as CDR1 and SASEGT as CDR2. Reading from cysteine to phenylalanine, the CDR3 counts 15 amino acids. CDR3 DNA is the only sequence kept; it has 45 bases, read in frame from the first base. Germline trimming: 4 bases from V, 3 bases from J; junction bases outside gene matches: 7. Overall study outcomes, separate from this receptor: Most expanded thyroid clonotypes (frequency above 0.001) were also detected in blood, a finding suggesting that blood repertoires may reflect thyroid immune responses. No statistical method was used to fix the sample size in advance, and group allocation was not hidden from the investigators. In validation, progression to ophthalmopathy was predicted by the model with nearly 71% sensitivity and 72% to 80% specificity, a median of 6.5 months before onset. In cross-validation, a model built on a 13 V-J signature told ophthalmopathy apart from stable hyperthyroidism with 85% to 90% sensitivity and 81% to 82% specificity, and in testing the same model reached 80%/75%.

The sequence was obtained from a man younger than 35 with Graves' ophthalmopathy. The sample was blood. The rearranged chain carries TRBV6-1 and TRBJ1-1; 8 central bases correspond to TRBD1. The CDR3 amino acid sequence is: CASSAPGGVDTEAFF. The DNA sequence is TGTGCCAGCAGTGCTCCAGGGGGCGTCGACACTGAAGCTTTCTTT.